Listed here is a single T cell receptor beta chain. The antigen is undetermined. The protocol was immunoSEQ multiplex PCR, while the TCRdb copy is restricted to in-frame clones and leaves out a portion. The repertoire holds 50,000 to 65,000 clones, around 90% seen once, with 10% in the top ten. This sample stems from a study of PD-1 blockade in classical Hodgkin lymphoma. General study results and limits: Whoever responded completely had baseline diversity much like that seen in newly diagnosed patients. According to reports, newly diagnosed patients had lower baseline TCR diversity than healthy donors, and relapsed/refractory patients had lower baseline TCR diversity still.

In every patient, relapse followed autologous stem cell transplantation, while exposure to brentuximab vedotin differed. Complete response, partial response or progressive disease made up the best responses. The germline V gene has CDR1 SGHKS and CDR2 YYEKEE (reference sequence). With 1 base removed from V and 11 bases from J, the gap between germline ends came to 15 bases. The CDR3 consists of 13 residues. Sample: peripheral blood mononuclear cells (PBMCs), taken before the second cycle of nivolumab. The genes are TRBV5-5 and TRBJ1-1, with D unclear. This TCR was recovered from a human donor with classical Hodgkin lymphoma. The CDR3 DNA sequence: TGTGCCAGCAGCTTGTCTTTTGGGTGGAGGGCTTTCTTT. Protein sequence: CASSLSFGWRAFF.